This T cell receptor (beta chain) originates from a study of early T cells in non-severe SARS-CoV-2 infection (TCRdb year 2021). Describing the broader study: TCR sequencing used bulk RNA from unsorted whole blood, so alpha and beta chains could not be paired. Results the study describes overall, beyond this receptor: VDJdb matching was skewed toward anti-spike CD8 responses, so virus-specific expansions were likely underestimated and private and CD4 specificities were missed.

This clonotype showed up just a few times. The clone's antigen remains unknown. No per-base quality is available; no much larger clone lies one base away. The library was generated by 5' RACE. Sequencer: NextSeq 500. Unique molecular identifiers were attached to individual cDNA molecules in the TCR library protocol so that sequencing error and PCR bias could be corrected. Both TCR alpha and beta chains were sequenced, and tight co-correlation was observed between alpha and beta sequence abundances in each sample. The original pipeline was this. Decombinator V4 was used to annotate the V gene, J gene and CDR3 of the TCR sequences. TCRs were defined as expanded if a significant change between any two time points was detected under a Poisson model with p below 0.0001. Abundances of TCRs were expressed as counts per million after normalisation to the total number of TCRs sequenced in each sample. MAIT TCRs were defined by TRAV1-2 paired with TRAJ12, TRAJ20 or TRAJ33, and iNKT TCRs by TRAV10 paired with TRAJ18. A search of VDJdb, accessed on 1 November 2021, was run for TCRs annotated to CMV, EBV and SARS-CoV-2, with TCRs annotated for multiple antigens excluded. Using fastp trimming at Q25 and MiXCR clonotype assembly, TCRdb reanalyzed the public sequencing data and kept in-frame beta chains. Every entry covers one CDR3 protein and lists the most common genes and DNA from its rows. TCRdb, rather than the study authors, made the V and J calls. Present in this sample are 95,000 to 100,000 distinct CDR3 sequences, approximately 13% of which were seen just once. In total, the top ten clones hold around 2.4% of the sample.

The CDR3 contains 12 residues, cysteine and phenylalanine counted. Only CDR3 DNA remains: 36 bases, in frame from the first base. The germline V gene (reference sequence) supplies CDR1 DFQATT and CDR2 SNEGSKA. V has 2 bases trimmed and J has 10 bases trimmed; junction bases matching no gene number 5. Set within a cohort of healthcare workers in London, UK, this nested case-control study involved weekly PCR testing of nasopharyngeal swabs along with blood sampling. Healthcare workers were enrolled in the week of the UK lockdown, from 23 to 31 March 2020, and were followed every week for up to 16 weeks.

The sequence is built from TRBV20-1 and TRBJ2-4; 7 central nucleotides agree with TRBD2. The receptor was isolated from an adult who was a healthcare worker with PCR-confirmed SARS-CoV-2 infection or an uninfected control (not recorded which). Sequencing was done on a sample of whole blood. The sequence in DNA is TGCAGTGCTAGAACTCGGGGAGGGATTCAGTACTTC. This encodes CSARTRGGIQYF.